These 27 T cell receptor beta chains were all obtained from the same sample, sequenced in a study of T-cell reconstitution after alpha-beta-depleted transplantation in children. Unique molecular identifiers were incorporated during preparation of the TCRbeta library. In TCRdb, the PCR reads were re-called with MiXCR into one record per CDR3 protein. The data contain 90,000 to 120,000 distinct CDR3 sequences, 5% to 7% of them seen just once; the ten biggest clones take up less than 30%. This specimen was PBMCs, mostly from graft donor cells, taken 360 days after TCRalphabeta/CD19-depleted stem cell transplant. The receptors were gathered from a male patient aged 2-9 years who had a stem cell transplant for acute lymphoblastic leukemia, so the T cells may come from the graft donor.

Ten or more counts support this clonotype. The chain couples TRBV27 to TRBJ2-5; 7 bases fit TRBD1. The CDR3 contains 16 residues. V shed 3 bases, J shed 3 bases, and the junction held 10 bases outside the gene matches. Germline CDR1 MNHEY, CDR2 SMNVEV (reference sequence). CDR3 DNA sequence: TGTGCCAGCAGTTTGGGTCAAACAGGGGATGAAGAGACCCAGTACTTC. This encodes CASSLGQTGDEETQYF.

This clonotype has a handful of counts. The DNA of the CDR3 is TGTGCCAGCAGCCCGACCATGAACACTGAAGCTTTCTTT. Its protein product is CASSPTMNTEAFF. The chain couples TRBV12-3 or TRBV12-4 to TRBJ1-1; D is unclear. The CDR3 consists of 13 residues. Trimming took 6 bases from V and 0 from J, leaving 8 bases between them.

This clonotype was picked up a small number of times. The CDR3: CATSDPDRGETQYF. For the CDR3, the DNA is TGTGCCACCAGTGATCCGGACAGGGGGGAGACCCAGTACTTC. V and J are TRBV24-1 and TRBJ2-5; TRBD1 matches 10 bases. The CDR3 contains 14 residues. V gave up 3 bases and J gave up 5 bases; unmatched junction bases: 2. The germline V gene encodes CDR1 KGHDR and CDR2 SFDVKD.

V is TRBV6-2 or TRBV6-3 and J is TRBJ2-1, with 8 nucleotides matching TRBD2. The CDR3 runs to 15 residues. The V gene end was trimmed by 2 bases and the J gene end by 7 bases; junction bases not matched to a gene: 7. CDR1 is MNHEY, CDR2 SVGEGT, per germline. CDR3: CASSYLRTSNNEQFF. CDR3 DNA sequence: TGTGCCAGCAGTTACCTTCGGACTAGCAATAATGAGCAGTTCTTC.

This clonotype was seen at least ten times. The chain is built from TRBV4-2 and TRBJ2-6, with TRBD2 as a possible D gene (6 bases). Germline CDR1 is LGHNA and CDR2 is YNFKEQ. Trimming removed 5 bases from V and 6 bases from J, with 20 bases in between. CDR3 length: 17 amino acids. The CDR3 loop reads CASSKHPGTREANVLTF. In DNA, the CDR3 is TGTGCCAGCAGCAAACATCCGGGGACTCGAGAGGCCAACGTCCTGACTTTC.

This clonotype was counted between two and nine times. This sequence joins TRBV6-2 or TRBV6-3 and TRBJ2-6; D is uncertain. Germline V gene sequence: CDR1 MNHEY, CDR2 SVGEGT. This CDR3 region has 19 residues. V shed 0 bases and J shed 0 bases, with 15 bases lying between them. CDR3: CASSYSSRFNFSGANVLTF. In nucleotides, the CDR3 is TGTGCCAGCAGTTACTCGTCCAGGTTTAACTTCTCTGGGGCCAACGTCCTGACTTTC.

This clonotype has ten or more counts. The chain links TRBV7-3 to TRBJ2-5; D might be TRBD2 (6 bases). With 0 bases removed from V and 5 bases from J, the gap between germline ends came to 10 bases. From germline, CDR1 is SGHTA and CDR2 FQGTGA. The CDR3 spans 14 residues. The CDR3 DNA follows: TGTGCCAGCAGCTTAACGGGTCGGGGGGAGACCCAGTACTTC. Translating gives CASSLTGRGETQYF.

This clonotype has only a few counts. CDR3 in amino acids: CASSVQGAGNNSPLHF. In DNA form, the CDR3 reads TGTGCCAGCAGCGTACAAGGGGCTGGAAATAATTCACCCCTCCACTTT. This chain links TRBV6-1 with TRBJ1-6; possibly TRBD1 for D (5 bases). CDR1 MNHNS and CDR2 SASEGT come from the germline V gene. The CDR3 sequence is 16 residues long. Trimming stripped 6 bases from V and 5 bases from J, with 17 bases between.

V and J are TRBV6-2 or TRBV6-3 and TRBJ2-7; no clear D gene. This CDR3 comprises 13 residues. Germline assignment: CDR1 MNHEY and CDR2 SVGEGT. Trimming took off 0 bases at V and 3 bases at J, with 6 bases between the two ends. In nucleotides, the CDR3 is TGTGCCAGCAGTTACTCGGCCGGCTACGAGCAGTACTTC. Amino acids: CASSYSAGYEQYF.

In this sample, this clonotype turned up a few times. The V and J genes are TRBV18 and TRBJ1-1; D is perhaps TRBD1 (6 bases). V was shortened by 0 bases and J by 4 bases, with 9 bases between the two germline ends. The CDR3 contains 14 residues. From germline, CDR1 is KGHSH and CDR2 LQKENI. Here the CDR3 reads CASSPPSGATEAFF. The CDR3 DNA sequence: TGTGCCAGCTCACCACCGTCAGGGGCCACTGAAGCTTTCTTT.

In its sample, this clonotype was seen many times. The chain links TRBV5-1 to TRBJ2-3; D is possibly TRBD2 (6 bases). The CDR3 runs 14 residues. Germline V lookup: CDR1 SGHRS, CDR2 YFSETQ. Deletions cut 0 bases from V and 1 base from J, with 6 bases between. The CDR3 loop reads CASSLAGGTDTQYF. The CDR3 nucleotides read TGCGCCAGCAGCTTGGCGGGGGGCACAGATACGCAGTATTTT.

V is TRBV5-5 and J is TRBJ2-1; D ambiguous. The germline CDR1 and CDR2 sequences are SGHKS and YYEKEE (reference sequence). There are 13 residues in the CDR3. Trimming removed 2 bases from V and 6 bases from J, with 9 bases in between. CDR3: CASSFPGFNEQFF. CDR3 coding DNA: TGTGCCAGCAGCTTCCCCGGTTTCAATGAGCAGTTCTTC.

This clonotype was seen ten or more times. The chain uses TRBV10-3 and TRBJ2-3; 8 nucleotides agree with TRBD2. Germline V CDR1 and CDR2: ENHRY, SYGVKD. The J segment lost 3 bases and the V segment lost 0 bases, leaving 5 bases of the junction unmatched. The CDR3 is 16 residues long. The DNA for the CDR3 is TGTGCCATCAGTGAGTCGGAGATAGCGGGAACAGATACGCAGTATTTT. Translation: CAISESEIAGTDTQYF.

The table lists this clonotype with many counts. V is TRBV20-1 and J is TRBJ2-4; TRBD2 matches at 7 bases. CDR3 length: 14 amino acids. Per germline, CDR1 DFQATT and CDR2 SNEGSKA (reference sequence). Trimming took 5 bases from V and 3 from J; bases not matched to a gene: 7. Here the CDR3 reads CSAFSRGVKNIQYF. CDR3 DNA: TGCAGTGCTTTTTCTCGGGGGGTCAAAAACATTCAGTACTTC.

There are many counts of this clonotype. The genes are TRBV19 and TRBJ2-1; the D gene could be TRBD1 or TRBD2 (5 bases each). Trimming cost V 0 bases and J 1 base, with 13 bases left between them. Germline CDR1 and CDR2: LNHDA and SQIVND (reference sequence). The CDR3 has 17 residues. Written as DNA, the CDR3 is TGTGCCAGTAGTATAGAGAGGGGAGTCGGGTCCTACAATGAGCAGTTCTTC. It encodes CASSIERGVGSYNEQFF.

At least ten counts were recorded for this clonotype. This chain uses TRBV9 with TRBJ2-4, with a weak D call TRBD1 (6 bases). CDR1 is SGDLS, CDR2 YYNGEE, per germline. This CDR3 has 16 residues. Trimming stripped 0 bases from V and 5 bases from J, with 15 bases between. CDR3 in DNA: TGTGCCAGCAGCGTAGGGTCAGGGGTTTTCGAAAACATTCAGTACTTC. The encoded protein is CASSVGSGVFENIQYF.

The chain carries TRBV5-1 and TRBJ2-3, with TRBD2 as a possible D gene (6 bases). The V end lost 0 bases, the J end lost 5 bases, and 13 bases lay between the germline ends. CDR1 SGHRS and CDR2 YFSETQ come from the germline V gene. This CDR3 spans 15 amino acids. The chain's CDR3 is CASSLVGGVGDTQYF. In DNA, the CDR3 is TGCGCCAGCAGCTTGGTCGGGGGTGTGGGAGATACGCAGTATTTT.

The chain is built from TRBV2 and TRBJ2-3; 10 bases line up with TRBD2. CDR1 is SNHLY, CDR2 FYNNEI, per germline. The CDR3 totals 13 residues. The V segment lost 8 bases and the J segment 5 bases; nucleotides outside the gene matches: 4. CDR3 residues: CASEGLAQDTQYF. CDR3 nucleotide sequence: TGTGCCAGCGAGGGACTAGCGCAAGATACGCAGTATTTT.

The chain joins TRBV9 to TRBJ1-2; unclear D gene. With 0 bases removed from V and 8 bases from J, the gap between germline ends came to 11 bases. This CDR3 has 13 residues. Per the germline V gene, CDR1 is SGDLS and CDR2 is YYNGEE. CDR3 sequence: CASSVAGREGYTF. CDR3 DNA sequence: TGTGCCAGCAGCGTAGCCGGGAGGGAAGGCTACACCTTC.

At least ten counts were recorded for this clonotype. The V call is TRBV2, the J call TRBJ2-7; 13 nucleotides line up with TRBD2. The V gene end was trimmed by 5 bases and the J gene end by 0 bases; junction bases not matched to a gene: 1. The CDR3 runs 15 residues. Per germline, CDR1 SNHLY and CDR2 FYNNEI. CDR3 residues: CASSWTSGSSYEQYF. The CDR3 DNA reads as TGTGCCAGCAGTTGGACTAGCGGGAGCTCCTACGAGCAGTACTTC.

This clonotype occurred many times. Written as DNA, the CDR3 is TGTGCCAGCAGCAGTGGCGGCCCGGAAGAAGAGCAGTACTTC. This translates into CASSSGGPEEEQYF. V is TRBV7-9 and J is TRBJ2-7; no clear D. CDR1 and CDR2 (germline): SEHNR, FQNEAQ (reference sequence). This CDR3 is built from 14 residues. V was clipped by 5 bases and J by 7 bases, with 18 bases between them.

This clonotype was seen at least ten times. The V gene is TRBV4-2, the J gene TRBJ1-2; D remains ambiguous. The germline V and J ends were trimmed by 4 bases and 0 bases, with 15 bases remaining between them. Per germline, CDR1 LGHNA and CDR2 YNFKEQ. This CDR3 region has 16 residues. The CDR3 is CASSPDLARPNYGYTF. CDR3 nucleotides: TGTGCCAGCAGCCCAGATCTGGCCAGGCCTAACTATGGCTACACCTTC.

This clonotype was observed a few times. V usage is TRBV5-4 and J usage is TRBJ2-2; D is tentatively TRBD1 or TRBD2 (5 bases each). The CDR3 extends over 13 amino acids. Germline CDR1 SGHNT, CDR2 YYREEE (reference sequence). Trimming took off 4 bases at V and 6 bases at J, with 10 bases between the two ends. The CDR3 sequence: CASSRDAAGELFF. The CDR3, as DNA: TGTGCCAGCAGCCGGGACGCCGCCGGGGAGCTGTTTTTT.

This clonotype was seen ten or more times. V is TRBV6-6 and J is TRBJ1-5, with a tentative D call TRBD1 (6 bases). The CDR3 runs to 12 residues. Germline CDR1 is MNHNY and CDR2 is SVGAGI (reference sequence). Deletions cut 6 bases from V and 11 bases from J, with 14 bases between. CDR3 amino acids: CASRESGEAQHF. In nucleotides, the CDR3 is TGTGCCAGCAGAGAATCAGGGGAGGCCCAGCATTTT.

This clonotype has a handful of counts. The chain couples TRBV4-2 to TRBJ2-3; 7 positions match TRBD1. The germline gives CDR1 LGHNA, CDR2 YNFKEQ. CDR3 length: 15 residues. V was clipped by 4 bases and J by 2 bases; unmatched bases: 6. DNA of the CDR3: TGTGCCAGCAGCCCCCGGACAGGATACACAGATACGCAGTATTTT. Protein sequence: CASSPRTGYTDTQYF.

This clonotype was counted a few times. This chain links TRBV9 with TRBJ2-2; D unresolved. The CDR3 covers 14 residues. From germline, CDR1 is SGDLS and CDR2 YYNGEE. V lost 0 bases to trimming and J lost 4 bases, with 7 bases between them. The CDR3 sequence is CASSVEIGTGELFF. DNA for the CDR3: TGTGCCAGCAGCGTAGAGATTGGCACCGGGGAGCTGTTTTTT. Supplemented by reference TRBV9 and TRBJ2-2, the full variable domain reads DSGVTQTPKHLITATGQRVTLRCSPRSGDLSVYWYQQSLDQGLQFLIQYYNGEERAKGNILERFSAQQFPDLHSELNLSSLELGDSALYFCASSVEIGTGELFFGEGSRLTVL.

This clonotype was recorded many times. The rearrangement joins TRBV7-9 to TRBJ2-2, with 7 bases aligning to TRBD2. Trimming cost V 1 base and J 4 bases; bases outside gene matches: 9. Germline V CDR1 and CDR2: SEHNR, FQNEAQ (reference sequence). The CDR3 has 17 amino acids. The CDR3 here is CASSLEPGLLPTGELFF. Here the CDR3 DNA reads TGTGCCAGCAGCTTAGAGCCGGGACTACTTCCCACCGGGGAGCTGTTTTTT. Based on the CDR3 plus reference TRBV7-9 and TRBJ2-2, the full variable domain is DTGVSQNPRHKITKRGQNVTFRCDPISEHNRLYWYRQTLGQGPEFLTYFQNEAQLEKSRLLSDRFSAERPKGSFSTLEIQRTEQGDSAMYLCASSLEPGLLPTGELFFGEGSRLTVL.